This passage covers 30 T cell receptor beta chains from one sample sequenced in a study of T-cell memory formation after mild COVID-19. One entry per CDR3 protein, called by TCRdb with MiXCR from the 5' RACE reads. The data hold about 260,000 distinct CDR3 sequences, with approximately 8% observed a single time. The sequencing input was PBMCs or a T cell subset sorted from them (not recorded which). Receptor source: a man between 18 and 29 years old who had mild COVID-19 (a few samples of this study predate the infection). Cell type and time point are not known.

This clonotype appeared many times. This chain connects TRBV7-8 to TRBJ2-7; possible D gene TRBD2, 6 bases. Trimming removed 4 bases from V and 3 bases from J, with 13 bases in between. Germline V CDR1 and CDR2: SGHVS, FQNEAQ. The CDR3 runs 14 residues. CDR3 sequence: CASSSGGVIYEQYF. The CDR3 bases are TGTGCCAGCAGCTCAGGAGGGGTTATCTACGAGCAGTACTTC.

The rearrangement joins TRBV19 to TRBJ2-1; 7 bases line up with TRBD1. The V gene end was trimmed by 5 bases and the J gene end by 7 bases; junction bases not matched to a gene: 8. Germline-derived CDR1 and CDR2 are LNHDA and SQIVND (reference sequence). This CDR3 spans 14 amino acids. CDR3 loop: CASSWDSPLNEQFF. CDR3 in DNA: TGTGCCAGTAGTTGGGACAGCCCCCTTAATGAGCAGTTCTTC.

J is TRBJ2-5 and V is TRBV5-1, with 7 nucleotides matching TRBD2. The CDR3 loop spans 15 amino acids. Per germline, CDR1 SGHRS and CDR2 YFSETQ. The junction had 2 bases not matched to a gene; V was cut back by 0 bases and J by 0 bases. The CDR3 sequence: CASSLEAGNQETQYF. The CDR3 coding sequence is TGCGCCAGCAGCTTGGAAGCGGGGAACCAAGAGACCCAGTACTTC.

This clonotype was seen only once. The chain links TRBV5-1 to TRBJ1-6; TRBD1 matches 9 bases. From germline, CDR1 is SGHRS and CDR2 YFSETQ. With V trimmed by 3 bases and J by 7 bases, 5 bases remained unmatched. This CDR3 is 15 amino acids long. CDR3 coding DNA: TGCGCCAGCAGCTCAGGGACAGGGCCCAATTCACCCCTCCACTTT. Amino acid sequence: CASSSGTGPNSPLHF.

This clonotype appeared many times. The chain combines TRBV27 with TRBJ2-5; D gene uncertain. The CDR3 is 14 amino acids. Germline V gene lookup returns CDR1 MNHEY and CDR2 SMNVEV (reference sequence). Trimming shortened V by 6 bases and J by 3 bases, and 14 bases separated the two germline ends. CDR3 coding DNA: TGTGCCAGCAGCTTCGGGCCGTATAAAGAGACCCAGTACTTC. Translating gives CASSFGPYKETQYF.

This clonotype was counted only a few times. The chain employs TRBV5-1 and TRBJ2-6, with D hard to call. CDR1 SGHRS and CDR2 YFSETQ come from the germline V gene. The CDR3 length is 16 residues. V lost 0 bases to trimming and J lost 0 bases, with 7 bases between them. The CDR3 DNA reads as TGCGCCAGCAGCTTGGAGGCCACCTCTGGGGCCAACGTCCTGACTTTC. It encodes CASSLEATSGANVLTF.

The CDR3 sequence: CASRGLTEAFF. Here the CDR3 DNA reads TGCGCCAGCAGAGGGTTGACTGAAGCTTTCTTT. The chain employs TRBV5-1 and TRBJ1-1; no clear D gene. V lost 5 bases and J lost 5, with 7 bases in between. This CDR3 is built from 11 residues. Germline assignment: CDR1 SGHRS and CDR2 YFSETQ.

The rearrangement joins TRBV9 to TRBJ2-6; 8 bases are shared with TRBD1. The V segment lost 0 bases and the J segment 6 bases; nucleotides outside the gene matches: 17. The CDR3 length is 20 residues. Germline CDR1 is SGDLS and CDR2 is YYNGEE. The CDR3, as DNA: TGTGCCAGCAGCGTAGTCCCGCGACAGGGGCTGGCTCTTGAGGCCAACGTCCTGACTTTC. The encoded protein is CASSVVPRQGLALEANVLTF.

This chain connects TRBV2 to TRBJ1-2, with a weak D call TRBD1 (5 bases). Germline values: CDR1 SNHLY, CDR2 FYNNEI. The V and J ends lost 7 bases and 0 bases respectively, with 15 bases between them. CDR3 length equals 15 residues. The CDR3 DNA reads TGTGCCAGCAACCGGCGGGGGGGGGCTAACTATGGCTACACCTTC. Amino acid sequence: CASNRRGGANYGYTF. Based on the CDR3 plus reference TRBV2 and TRBJ1-2, the full variable domain is EPEVTQTPSHQVTQMGQEVILRCVPISNHLYFYWYRQILGQKVEFLVSFYNNEISEKSEIFDDQFSVERPDGSNFTLKIRSTKLEDSAMYFCASNRRGGANYGYTFGSGTRLTVV.

Only a few counts were recorded for this clonotype. J is TRBJ2-1 and V is TRBV12-3 or TRBV12-4; 15 bases align to TRBD2. Germline trimming cut 6 bases from V and 0 bases from J; bases unmatched to any gene: 6. This CDR3 spans 18 amino acids. CDR3 protein: CASRGTSGGLSSYNEQFF. CDR3 nucleotide sequence: TGTGCCAGCAGAGGGACTAGCGGGGGGCTGAGCTCCTACAATGAGCAGTTCTTC.

This clonotype was picked up many times. The V call is TRBV11-2, the J call TRBJ1-1, with unresolved D. This CDR3 is 13 amino acids long. The V end was cut by 1 base, the J end by 1 base, with 4 bases between. Germline V gives CDR1 SGHAT, CDR2 FQNNGV. CDR3: CASSLAPNTEAFF. The CDR3 DNA is TGTGCCAGCAGCTTAGCCCCGAACACTGAAGCTTTCTTT.

At least ten counts were recorded for this clonotype. The chain recombines TRBV10-3 with TRBJ1-5; no definite D call. The CDR3 runs 14 residues. V was shortened by 2 bases and J by 2 bases, with 7 bases between the two germline ends. The germline V gene encodes CDR1 ENHRY and CDR2 SYGVKD. CDR3 amino acids: CAISEGVRNQPQHF. The CDR3 DNA reads as TGTGCCATCAGTGAGGGGGTTCGCAATCAGCCCCAGCATTTT.

This clonotype occurred a few times. V usage is TRBV28 and J usage is TRBJ2-1, with a weak D call TRBD2 (6 bases). In germline, CDR1 is MDHEN, CDR2 SYDVKM. V was cut by 11 bases and J by 2 bases, with 16 bases left in between. The CDR3 runs 14 residues. CDR3 sequence: CAGSGTLTYNEQFF. Written as DNA, the CDR3 is TGTGCCGGTTCCGGGACTCTGACCTACAATGAGCAGTTCTTC. Variable domain in full (rest from reference TRBV28 and TRBJ2-1): DVKVTQSSRYLVKRTGEKVFLECVQDMDHENMFWYRQDPGLGLRLIYFSYDVKMKEKGDIPEGYSVSREKKERFSLILESASTNQTSMYLCAGSGTLTYNEQFFGPGTRLTVL.

The V gene is TRBV6-6, the J gene TRBJ1-2; D unresolved. The V end was cut by 5 bases, the J end by 0 bases, with 22 bases between. The CDR3 spans 18 residues. The germline V gene has CDR1 MNHNY and CDR2 SVGAGI (reference sequence). The CDR3 spells CASSRILRAAQANYGYTF. The CDR3 DNA reads as TGTGCCAGCAGTAGGATCTTGCGGGCAGCTCAAGCTAACTATGGCTACACCTTC.

The sample holds a few counts of this clonotype. The gene calls are TRBV5-5 and TRBJ2-7; D possibly corresponds to TRBD1 (6 bases). The germline V gene encodes CDR1 SGHKS and CDR2 YYEKEE (reference sequence). The CDR3 runs to 16 residues. Trimming took 4 bases from V and 1 from J, leaving 18 bases between them. For the CDR3, the DNA is TGTGCCAGCAGCCAAAGCTTGACAGGCTTTTCCTACGAGCAGTACGTC. Amino acids: CASSQSLTGFSYEQYV.

This clonotype has at least ten counts. CDR3: CASSYSNTGAYEQYF. The CDR3 DNA is TGTGCCAGCAGTTACTCCAATACTGGAGCCTACGAGCAGTACTTC. The chain is built from TRBV6-5 and TRBJ2-7; no clear D gene. Trimming shortened V by 0 bases and J by 2 bases, and 11 bases separated the two germline ends. The CDR3 contains 15 residues. Germline assignment: CDR1 MNHEY and CDR2 SVGAGI.

The V gene is TRBV7-3, the J gene TRBJ2-3; D is possibly TRBD2 (6 bases). The ends were cut back, 5 bases at V and 1 base at J, with 16 bases in the middle. Germline-derived CDR1 and CDR2 are SGHTA and FQGTGA. The CDR3 is made up of 16 amino acids. CDR3 region: CASSAIAGGGTDTQYF. The CDR3 nucleotides are TGTGCCAGCAGCGCCATTGCTGGCGGGGGCACAGATACGCAGTATTTT. The full variable domain, with the rest looked up from reference TRBV7-3 and TRBJ2-3, is GAGVSQTPSNKVTEKGKYVELRCDPISGHTALYWYRQSLGQGPEFLIYFQGTGAADDSGLPNDRFFAVRPEGSVSTLKIQRTERGDSAVYLCASSAIAGGGTDTQYFGPGTRLTVL.

In its sample, this clonotype was seen many times. J is TRBJ1-6 and V is TRBV4-1; D not certain. Germline V lookup: CDR1 MGHRA, CDR2 YSYEKL. The length of the CDR3 is 15 residues. V lost 3 bases to trimming and J lost 0 bases, with 6 bases between them. CDR3 amino acids: CASSHGSSYNSPLHF. CDR3 bases: TGCGCCAGCAGCCACGGGAGCTCCTATAATTCACCCCTCCACTTT.

At least ten counts were recorded for this clonotype. The chain carries TRBV24-1 and TRBJ2-7, with 12 bases that match TRBD1. The V gene's germline CDR1 is KGHDR and CDR2 SFDVKD. V dropped 10 bases and J dropped 4; count of bases not matched to a gene: 22. The CDR3 sequence is 19 residues long. The CDR3 sequence: CATRETGTGGAEAGYEQYF. For the CDR3, the DNA is TGTGCCACTCGCGAAACCGGGACAGGGGGCGCTGAGGCCGGTTACGAGCAGTACTTC.

This chain joins TRBV4-2 and TRBJ1-4, with a weak D call TRBD1 (5 bases). This CDR3 is 15 amino acids long. Trimming removed 3 bases from V and 10 bases from J, with 18 bases in between. Germline V CDR1 and CDR2: LGHNA, YNFKEQ. In DNA form, the CDR3 reads TGTGCCAGCAGCCAGGGGGACGAATATTCTGGAAAACTGTTTTTT. Encoded protein: CASSQGDEYSGKLFF.

The V call is TRBV5-1, the J call TRBJ2-3; either TRBD1 or TRBD2 may fit D (6 bases each). CDR3 length: 13 amino acids. CDR1 SGHRS and CDR2 YFSETQ come from the germline V gene. The V end lost 4 bases, the J end lost 8 bases, and 14 bases lay between the germline ends. The CDR3 DNA sequence: TGCGCCAGCAGCGTAAACAGGGAGGCTACGCAGTATTTT. Translated, it gives CASSVNREATQYF.

The chain is built from TRBV9 and TRBJ2-3; no reliable D call. Germline V gene lookup returns CDR1 SGDLS and CDR2 YYNGEE. Trimming pared 3 bases from V and 0 bases from J, leaving 20 bases between. The CDR3 runs to 18 residues. CDR3 nucleotides: TGTGCCAGCAGCGCTACCCACCACCTCCCCCCTAGCACAGATACGCAGTATTTT. This codes for CASSATHHLPPSTDTQYF.

V gene TRBV20-1 combines with J gene TRBJ1-2; 7 positions match TRBD1. Germline V gene data show CDR1 as DFQATT and CDR2 as SNEGSKA (reference sequence). With 2 bases clipped from V and 6 bases from J, the junction kept 12 bases outside the gene matches. This CDR3 has 15 residues. CDR3 residues: CSARSPTGTEHGYTF. The DNA of the CDR3 is TGCAGTGCTAGATCCCCAACCGGGACAGAGCATGGCTACACCTTC.

This clonotype came up a few times. The chain combines TRBV9 with TRBJ2-7; TRBD2 is a possible D gene (5 bases). Germline V lookup: CDR1 SGDLS, CDR2 YYNGEE. V gave up 4 bases and J gave up 7 bases, with 15 bases separating them. The CDR3 spans 13 residues. DNA of the CDR3: TGTGCCAGCAGCTTCTGGACCGAGGGAGAGCAGTACTTC. It translates to CASSFWTEGEQYF.

There are a few counts of this clonotype. The chain has TRBV11-2 and TRBJ2-5; TRBD1 might be the D (7 bases). Trimming took 5 bases from V and 4 from J, leaving 11 bases between them. The CDR3 has 13 amino acids. Germline CDR1 and CDR2: SGHAT and FQNNGV. The CDR3 coding sequence is TGTGCCAGCAGCGACCAGGGGGGAGAGACCCAGTACTTC. Its translation is CASSDQGGETQYF.

The chain uses TRBV10-3 and TRBJ1-4; D is ambiguous. Trimming shortened V by 5 bases and J by 2 bases, and 9 bases separated the two germline ends. This CDR3 has 14 amino acids. CDR1 and CDR2 (germline): ENHRY, SYGVKD. The CDR3 loop is CAISKEGTNEKLFF. Here the CDR3 DNA reads TGTGCCATCAGTAAGGAAGGGACTAATGAAAAACTGTTTTTT.

This clonotype was counted at least ten times. This chain uses TRBV5-6 with TRBJ2-1; tentative D call: TRBD2 (5 bases). Germline lookup yields CDR1 SGHDT and CDR2 YYEEEE. V lost 5 bases, J lost 4 bases, and 13 bases lay in between. The CDR3 consists of 14 residues. CDR3 residues: CASSLASSYNEQFF. CDR3 in DNA: TGTGCCAGCAGTCTAGCTTCCTCGTACAATGAGCAGTTCTTC.

The rearrangement uses TRBV6-5 and TRBJ2-3; 9 nucleotides align to TRBD2. J lost 1 base, V lost 5 bases, and 4 bases had no gene match. Germline V gene lookup returns CDR1 MNHEY and CDR2 SVGAGI. The CDR3 consists of 15 residues. CDR3 region: CASSRWTSGTDTQYF. The CDR3 DNA sequence: TGTGCCAGCAGTAGGTGGACTAGCGGCACAGATACGCAGTATTTT.

This clonotype was detected only a few times. The chain carries TRBV21-1 and TRBJ2-5; whether TRBD2, the table's D call, matches the DNA was not checked. TRBV21-1 is a known pseudogene. This CDR3 spans 16 amino acids. The CDR3 loop is CASSKVPLWRQETQYF. CDR3 DNA sequence: TGTGCCAGCAGCAAAGTGCCCCTCTGGCGGCAAGAGACCCAGTACTTC.

The V and J genes are TRBV5-1 and TRBJ2-3; 10 positions match TRBD2. Losses at the gene ends were 4 bases for V and 6 bases for J; bases not matched to a gene: 8. This CDR3 spans 15 amino acids. Looked up from germline, CDR1 is SGHRS and CDR2 is YFSETQ. The CDR3 is CASSTGTSALDTQYF. DNA for the CDR3: TGCGCCAGCAGCACGGGGACTAGCGCCCTGGATACGCAGTATTTT. The full variable domain, completed using reference TRBV5-1 and TRBJ2-3, is KAGVTQTPRYLIKTRGQQVTLSCSPISGHRSVSWYQQTPGQGLQFLFEYFSETQRNKGNFPGRFSGRQFSNSRSEMNVSTLELGDSALYLCASSTGTSALDTQYFGPGTRLTVL.